Each of the 31 T cell receptor beta chains below was sequenced from the same sample in a study of blood T cell repertoires in COVID-19. Profiled with immunoSEQ multiplex PCR; TCRdb holds only in-frame clones, not every one. The sample includes roughly 340,000 clones, around nine tenths of them seen just once. Sequencing used peripheral blood. The receptors originated from a woman aged 18-35 years who had recovered from COVID-19.

The chain couples TRBV6-5 to TRBJ1-5; TRBD1 is a possible D gene (5 bases). Per germline, CDR1 MNHEY and CDR2 SVGAGI. CDR3 length: 14 amino acids. V lost 4 bases and J 7 bases, leaving 14 bases between the germline ends. CDR3 amino acids: CASSLTQKGQPQHF. The CDR3 nucleotides read TGTGCCAGCAGTTTGACACAAAAGGGGCAGCCCCAGCATTTT.

This chain connects TRBV6-2 or TRBV6-3 to TRBJ1-2; 10 nucleotides align to TRBD1. The CDR3 extends over 13 amino acids. Per the germline V gene, CDR1 is MNHEY and CDR2 is SVGEGT. The J segment lost 7 bases and the V segment lost 7 bases, leaving 6 bases of the junction unmatched. For the CDR3, the DNA is TGTGCCAGCAACCCGGGACAGGGGTTTGGCTACACCTTC. Translating it yields CASNPGQGFGYTF.

This clone has just a few counts. The gene calls are TRBV6-5 and TRBJ1-6, with D possibly matching TRBD1 (6 bases). CDR3 size: 15 residues. Looked up from germline, CDR1 is MNHEY and CDR2 is SVGAGI. Trimming left V 6 bases short and J 5 bases short, with 14 bases between. The CDR3 spells CASSSTGLHNSPLHF. The DNA of the CDR3 is TGTGCCAGCAGCTCTACAGGGCTTCATAATTCACCCCTCCACTTT.

The rearrangement links TRBV5-5 to TRBJ1-2, with 8 bases that match TRBD1. Per germline, CDR1 SGHKS and CDR2 YYEKEE (reference sequence). The CDR3 contains 14 residues. Germline trimming cut 3 bases from V and 8 bases from J; bases unmatched to any gene: 9. The CDR3 bases are TGTGCCAGCAGCTACAGGGGGTCGTTAAGGGGCTACACCTTC. Translation: CASSYRGSLRGYTF.

V and J are TRBV29-1 and TRBJ1-1; 7 nucleotides agree with TRBD1. With V trimmed by 7 bases and J by 1 base, 6 bases remained unmatched. The CDR3 sequence is 13 residues long. The germline V gene has CDR1 SQVTM and CDR2 ANQGSEA. The CDR3 bases are TGCAGCGCATCACAGGGGCAGAACACTGAAGCTTTCTTT. Encoded protein: CSASQGQNTEAFF. Drawing the rest from reference TRBV29-1 and TRBJ1-1, the complete variable domain is SAVISQKPSRDICQRGTSLTIQCQVDSQVTMMFWYRQQPGQSLTLIATANQGSEATYESGFVIDKFPISRPNLTFSTLTVSNMSPEDSSIYLCSASQGQNTEAFFGQGTRLTVV.

CDR3 loop: CASSDIQGAGYNSPLHF. The DNA for the CDR3 is TGTGCCAGCAGTGACATCCAGGGGGCAGGCTATAATTCACCCCTCCACTTT. This chain connects TRBV25-1 to TRBJ1-6, with 8 positions matching TRBD1. Germline CDR1 reads MGHDK; CDR2 reads SYGVNS. This CDR3 region has 17 residues. Unmatched junction bases numbered 7, after V lost 3 bases and J lost 3 bases.

This clone was counted only a few times. The genes are TRBV27 and TRBJ1-1, with 7 bases lining up with TRBD1. The CDR3 consists of 13 residues. Trimming at V came to 4 bases and at J to 5 bases, leaving 4 bases not matched to a gene. Germline V CDR1 and CDR2: MNHEY, SMNVEV (reference sequence). The CDR3, as DNA: TGTGCCAGCAGTTCTAGGGGGCTGACTGAAGCTTTCTTT. This translates into CASSSRGLTEAFF.

This chain links TRBV11-3 with TRBJ2-3; maybe TRBD1 (5 bases). Deletions cut 1 base from V and 3 bases from J, with 8 bases between. Germline V gene data show CDR1 as SGHNT and CDR2 as YENEEA. The CDR3 runs 14 residues. CDR3 region: CASSLGRATDTQYF. In nucleotides, the CDR3 is TGTGCCAGCAGCTTAGGCAGGGCTACAGATACGCAGTATTTT.

V gene TRBV7-2 combines with J gene TRBJ2-5; 13 bases agree with TRBD2. The CDR3 spans 17 residues. The junction had 5 bases not matched to a gene; V was cut back by 1 base and J by 3 bases. CDR1 is SGHTA and CDR2 is FQGNSA in the germline V gene. This CDR3 is CASSLGFGLAGEETQYF. The CDR3 region has the DNA TGTGCCAGCAGCTTAGGGTTTGGACTAGCGGGAGAAGAGACCCAGTACTTC.

This clone appeared a few times. This chain uses TRBV11-3 with TRBJ2-1, with TRBD2 identical over 9 bases. The CDR3 has 15 residues. V lost 6 bases to trimming and J lost 8 bases; unmatched junction nucleotides: 11. Germline assignment: CDR1 SGHNT and CDR2 YENEEA. CDR3 sequence: CASRKSGRTLYEQFF. The CDR3 DNA reads TGTGCCAGCAGAAAAAGCGGGAGGACCCTCTATGAGCAGTTCTTC.

The V and J genes are TRBV7-9 and TRBJ2-1; D is possibly TRBD2 (5 bases). V was shortened by 3 bases and J by 4 bases, with 10 bases between the two germline ends. This CDR3 comprises 14 residues. CDR1 SEHNR and CDR2 FQNEAQ come from the germline V gene (reference sequence). The CDR3 DNA reads as TGTGCCAGCAGCTTTTCCCGGGATTACAATGAGCAGTTCTTC. It is translated as CASSFSRDYNEQFF.

The chain joins TRBV5-4 to TRBJ1-2, with 8 bases identical to TRBD1. V gave up 3 bases and J gave up 8 bases; unmatched junction bases: 12. This CDR3 has 15 residues. The V gene's germline CDR1 is SGHNT and CDR2 YYREEE (reference sequence). The DNA for the CDR3 is TGTGCCAGCAGCTCGACTCAGGGGGCGTCTTGGGGCTACACCTTC. Translation gives CASSSTQGASWGYTF.

This clone showed up just once. This rearrangement joins TRBV2 to TRBJ2-7; D is perhaps TRBD1 (6 bases). V lost 3 bases, J lost 0 bases, and 12 bases lay in between. The germline gives CDR1 SNHLY, CDR2 FYNNEI. This CDR3 has 15 amino acids. The CDR3 loop reads CASSEDRLRSYEQYV. The DNA of the CDR3 is TGTGCCAGCAGTGAGGACAGACTTCGCTCCTACGAGCAGTACGTC.

V gene TRBV28 combines with J gene TRBJ2-5; 8 nucleotides align to TRBD2. The V and J ends lost 5 bases and 5 bases, in that order; junction bases with no gene match: 7. Looked up from germline, CDR1 is MDHEN and CDR2 is SYDVKM. CDR3 length equals 14 residues. For the CDR3, the DNA is TGTGCCAGCAGTCGAGCGGGGGAGACGGAGACCCAGTACTTC. Encoded protein: CASSRAGETETQYF. Together with reference TRBV28 and TRBJ2-5, the CDR3 gives the full variable domain: DVKVTQSSRYLVKRTGEKVFLECVQDMDHENMFWYRQDPGLGLRLIYFSYDVKMKEKGDIPEGYSVSREKKERFSLILESASTNQTSMYLCASSRAGETETQYFGPGTRLLVL.

The gene calls are TRBV11-3 and TRBJ2-2, with 14 bases that match TRBD2. The CDR3 is made up of 18 amino acids. CDR1 and CDR2 from the germline V gene are SGHNT and YENEEA. The V segment lost 5 bases and the J segment 1 base; nucleotides outside the gene matches: 6. The CDR3 protein is CASSRRTSGRWNTGELFF. DNA of the CDR3: TGTGCCAGCAGCCGTAGGACTAGCGGGAGGTGGAACACCGGGGAGCTGTTTTTT. The whole variable domain, filled in from reference TRBV11-3 and TRBJ2-2, reads EAGVVQSPRYKIIEKKQPVAFWCNPISGHNTLYWYLQNLGQGPELLIRYENEEAVDDSQLPKDRFSAERLKGVDSTLKIQPAELGDSAVYLCASSRRTSGRWNTGELFFGEGSRLTVL.

The V gene is TRBV15, the J gene TRBJ2-1; 7 bases map to TRBD2. CDR1 is LNHNV and CDR2 is YYDKDF in the germline V gene (reference sequence). The CDR3 sequence is 18 residues long. J gave up 0 bases and V 0 bases, and 8 bases lay outside the gene matches. The CDR3 sequence: CATSRDILADNSYNEQFF. In nucleotides, the CDR3 is TGTGCCACCAGCAGAGATATCCTAGCGGACAACTCCTACAATGAGCAGTTCTTC.

The chain is built from TRBV25-1 and TRBJ1-1; a weak D match, TRBD1 (6 bases). This CDR3 comprises 14 residues. Germline loops: CDR1 MGHDK, CDR2 SYGVNS. The ends were cut back, 8 bases at V and 4 bases at J, with 17 bases in the middle. CDR3 sequence reads: CASGWTASSTEAFF. In DNA form, the CDR3 reads TGTGCCAGCGGGTGGACAGCATCGAGCACTGAAGCTTTCTTT. The entire variable domain, with the rest obtained from reference TRBV25-1 and TRBJ1-1, is as follows: EADIYQTPRYLVIGTGKKITLECSQTMGHDKMYWYQQDPGMELHLIHYSYGVNSTEKGDLSSESTVSRIRTEHFPLTLESARPSHTSQYLCASGWTASSTEAFFGQGTRLTVV.

The chain couples TRBV9 to TRBJ2-1; 7 bases are a match to TRBD1. V dropped 9 bases and J dropped 4; count of bases not matched to a gene: 10. This CDR3 spans 14 amino acids. Germline V CDR1 and CDR2: SGDLS, YYNGEE. CDR3 sequence: CATLRDSAYNEQFF. The DNA for the CDR3 is TGTGCCACGCTCCGGGACAGCGCATACAATGAGCAGTTCTTC.

V is TRBV6-4 and J is TRBJ2-7; TRBD2 is a possible D gene (5 bases). Deletions cut 11 bases from V and 3 bases from J, with 8 bases between. The CDR3 sequence is 10 residues long. Germline V gene lookup returns CDR1 MRHNA and CDR2 SNTAGT. The CDR3: CAPRVYEQYV. CDR3 DNA: TGTGCCCCGAGGGTCTACGAGCAGTACGTC.

The chain couples TRBV25-1 to TRBJ1-4; D perhaps matches TRBD1 (6 bases). This CDR3 has 13 residues. Germline lookup yields CDR1 MGHDK and CDR2 SYGVNS. Trimming stripped 7 bases from V and 7 bases from J, with 13 bases between. CDR3 region: CASKGDLREKLFF. CDR3 nucleotides: TGTGCCAGCAAGGGGGATCTTCGTGAAAAACTGTTTTTT. The variable domain in full, with the rest retrieved from reference TRBV25-1 and TRBJ1-4, is EADIYQTPRYLVIGTGKKITLECSQTMGHDKMYWYQQDPGMELHLIHYSYGVNSTEKGDLSSESTVSRIRTEHFPLTLESARPSHTSQYLCASKGDLREKLFFGSGTQLSVL.

In this sample, this clone turned up once. The chain links TRBV5-8 to TRBJ2-1, with unresolved D. The CDR3 contains 12 residues. Germline V gives CDR1 SGHTS, CDR2 YDEGEE. V shed 3 bases and J shed 3 bases, with 4 bases lying between them. The DNA of the CDR3 is TGTGCCAGCAGCTCCCTCTACAATGAGCAGTTCTTC. Translation: CASSSLYNEQFF.

V gene TRBV11-3 combines with J gene TRBJ2-5; TRBD2 matches at 10 bases. V lost 6 bases, J lost 3 bases, and 4 bases stayed unmatched. CDR3 size: 14 residues. Germline V lookup: CDR1 SGHNT, CDR2 YENEEA. The CDR3 DNA reads as TGTGCCAGCAGTACCCTAGCGGGAGAAGAGACCCAGTACTTC. Amino acid sequence: CASSTLAGEETQYF.

The CDR3 region has the DNA TGTGCCAGCGTGACAGGGGACCCAAACTATGGCTACACCTTC. Its protein product is CASVTGDPNYGYTF. The rearrangement joins TRBV6-1 to TRBJ1-2, with 8 bases aligning to TRBD1. Germline V gives CDR1 MNHNS, CDR2 SASEGT. CDR3 size: 14 residues. V lost 8 bases and J lost 2; bases outside the gene matches: 7.

The chain couples TRBV11-3 to TRBJ2-1; tentatively, D is TRBD2 (6 bases). Trimming pared 6 bases from V and 7 bases from J, leaving 22 bases between. Looked up from germline, CDR1 is SGHNT and CDR2 is YENEEA. CDR3 length: 16 residues. CDR3 nucleotides: TGTGCCAGCAGTTCTCACGTAGCCGGGAGCCCTAATGAGCAGTTCTTC. It yields the protein CASSSHVAGSPNEQFF.

With respect to this clone: The junction does not match germline at one end; this may be a read error. The identical CDR3 is also encoded by other nucleotide sequences in the sample. V and J are TRBV11-2 and TRBJ2-2; possible D gene TRBD2, 5 bases. The CDR3 is 15 residues long. Germline loops: CDR1 SGHAT, CDR2 FQNNGV. The CDR3 nucleotides are TGTGCCAGCAGCGAGACCGCGGCGAACACCGGGGAGCTATTTTTT. It translates to CASSETAANTGELFF.

The V call is TRBV5-1, the J call TRBJ1-2; 7 bases are shared with TRBD1. The ends lost 4 bases at V and 2 bases at J; junction bases unmatched: 8. Germline-derived CDR1 and CDR2 are SGHRS and YFSETQ. The CDR3 spans 15 residues. The CDR3 here is CASSQSRGENYGYTF. CDR3 nucleotide sequence: TGCGCCAGCAGCCAATCCAGGGGGGAAAACTATGGCTACACCTTC.

The chain has TRBV5-5 and TRBJ1-2, with D maybe TRBD1 (6 bases). Germline CDR1 and CDR2: SGHKS and YYEKEE (reference sequence). The CDR3 runs to 13 residues. Between the trimmed V and J ends, which lost 5 bases and 5 bases, there was a span of 13 bases. CDR3 coding DNA: TGTGCCAGCAGATCTGGAAGGGGGTATGGCTACACCTTC. Protein: CASRSGRGYGYTF.

In regard to this clone: The sample carries other DNA sequences with the same CDR3. The chain couples TRBV20-1 to TRBJ1-1; a possible D gene is TRBD1 (5 bases). Germline V CDR1 and CDR2: DFQATT, SNEGSKA (reference sequence). The CDR3 sequence is 11 residues long. V gave up 5 bases and J gave up 1 base, with 5 bases separating them. CDR3 nucleotide sequence: TGCAGTGCTGGACAGAACACTGAAGCTTTCTTT. It is translated as CSAGQNTEAFF.

The V and J genes are TRBV7-2 and TRBJ2-3; 13 bases are a match to TRBD2. The CDR3 extends over 17 amino acids. J gave up 4 bases and V 2 bases, and 6 bases lay outside the gene matches. From germline, CDR1 is SGHTA and CDR2 FQGNSA. Here the CDR3 DNA reads TGTGCCAGCAGCTTAACTTGGACTAGCGGGAGTGCAGATACGCAGTATTTT. This gives the protein CASSLTWTSGSADTQYF.

The chain employs TRBV5-4 and TRBJ1-1; 7 bases line up with TRBD1. Unmatched junction bases numbered 10, after V lost 3 bases and J lost 5 bases. CDR1 and CDR2 (germline): SGHNT, YYREEE (reference sequence). This CDR3 spans 15 amino acids. Written as DNA, the CDR3 is TGTGCCAGCAGCTCCAGACAGGGCGGAGGTACTGAAGCTTTCTTT. Residues: CASSSRQGGGTEAFF.

This clone has only one observation. This chain uses TRBV30 with TRBJ1-5; D might be TRBD1 (5 bases). V was shortened by 1 base and J by 0 bases, with 7 bases between the two germline ends. The CDR3 contains 14 residues. Germline V gene sequence: CDR1 GTSNPN, CDR2 SVGIG (reference sequence). CDR3 DNA: TGTGCCTGGAGTGCAGGGAATAGCAATCAGCCCCAGCATTTT. This translates into CAWSAGNSNQPQHF.